This TCR beta chain originates from a study of radiation and T cells in renal cell carcinoma (dated by TCRdb to 2018 to 2020). At the level of the whole study: The samples were drawn from a clinical trial, where primary renal cell carcinomas were treated with 15 Gy of stereotactic body radiation therapy and then removed by nephrectomy 4 weeks afterward. TCR beta sequencing covered over 50 samples in total, comprising approximately 26 tumors and some 27 peripheral blood samples. A total of 3.5 million to 4.5 million unique CDR3 nucleotide sequences, encoding around 2.7 million unique CDR3 amino acid sequences, were found across all 55 or so samples. Results the study describes overall, beyond this receptor: Blood repertoire dynamics were not followed beyond 4 weeks after treatment. The single-armed trial design could not address effects of radiation dose or scheduling on the TCR repertoire. An increase in top tumor clonotypes in blood was observed from baseline to 2 weeks post-radiation, followed by contraction by 4 weeks, which was taken to suggest transient expansion of tumor-resident clones. Because pretreatment tumor biopsies were not available, the study could not determine whether clonotypes were already present within the tumor at baseline.

TCR beta libraries were generated from genomic DNA with the immunoSEQ kit, following the manufacturer's recommendations. To prepare the libraries, a first multiplex PCR with proprietary primers was run, followed by a second PCR that added unique barcodes, and a bead cleanup was done after each round. Each sample batch included a kit-provided positive control reaction and a negative control reaction. The final libraries underwent checking on an Agilent 4200 TapeStation D1000 ScreenTape, volumetric pooling, and quantification by qPCR. Sequencing was performed on an Illumina NextSeq500 using a MidOutput 150-cycle cartridge, with 156 Read1 cycles, 15 Index1 cycles, and the kit custom primers. The pooled library was loaded at 0.9 to 1 pM with a roughly 20% PhiX control spike-in. Processing in the source paper ran as follows. The vendor-processed data were analyzed in R, and a clonotype was defined as all T cells that share the same CDR3 nucleotide sequence. For clone abundance analyses, frequencies were normalized to the 10,000 most abundant clones in each sample. Public T cell clones, averaging fewer than five per sample, were removed before analysis. Tumor-enriched clonotypes and baseline blood-enriched clonotypes were defined as those with an abundance difference of at least 32-fold between compartments. Clonotypes expanded or contracted between blood time points were identified with a beta-binomial differential abundance model. Tumor-blood repertoire similarity was measured with the Baroni-Urbani and Buser coefficient, and group comparisons used two-tailed Wilcoxon tests in R. The clones in this table, taken by TCRdb from immuneACCESS, are in-frame only. Not every clone is retained; where verified, under half of the shortfall comes from an unresolved V gene, and the cause of the rest is unknown. The DNA gave D and trimming, while V, J and clone size come from that table. The sample includes 100,000 to 150,000 clones, with roughly four fifths observed a single time. The ten largest clones represent 5.8% of the sample.

This clone was observed a few times. Its specific antigen is unknown. Base qualities are not recorded, but no much larger clone differs from it by a single base. The time point label for this specimen denotes: blood 2 weeks post-SBRT. In the paper's terms, the treatment or condition label means: 15 Gy SBRT to primary tumor, nephrectomy 4 weeks later. To follow tumor-enriched clonotypes, peripheral blood was collected serially from radiation-treated patients at baseline and again at 2 weeks and 4 weeks after SBRT. Renal cell carcinoma with clear cell pathology was present in all patients. Genomic DNA for TCR sequencing was prepared using the QIAamp DNA Blood Mini Kit (Qiagen). Samples were included in the analyses only if all quality control checks were passed. CDR1 GTSNPN and CDR2 SVGIG are derived from the germline V gene (reference sequence). Trimmed from V: 1 base; trimmed from J: 6 bases; junction bases lacking a gene match: 6. The CDR3 runs 14 amino acids, cysteine and phenylalanine included. CDR3 DNA only is kept here, 42 bases in frame from base 1.

This sequence originates from a man in his fifties with renal cell carcinoma. Here the chain combines TRBV30 and TRBJ2-4; 7 bases in the middle match TRBD2. The starting material was blood, obtained from a patient whose treatment included radiotherapy and nephrectomy. DNA sequence: TGTGCCTGGAGTGGTTGGGGGAGGGCAAACATTCAGTACTTC. It codes for CAWSGWGRANIQYF.